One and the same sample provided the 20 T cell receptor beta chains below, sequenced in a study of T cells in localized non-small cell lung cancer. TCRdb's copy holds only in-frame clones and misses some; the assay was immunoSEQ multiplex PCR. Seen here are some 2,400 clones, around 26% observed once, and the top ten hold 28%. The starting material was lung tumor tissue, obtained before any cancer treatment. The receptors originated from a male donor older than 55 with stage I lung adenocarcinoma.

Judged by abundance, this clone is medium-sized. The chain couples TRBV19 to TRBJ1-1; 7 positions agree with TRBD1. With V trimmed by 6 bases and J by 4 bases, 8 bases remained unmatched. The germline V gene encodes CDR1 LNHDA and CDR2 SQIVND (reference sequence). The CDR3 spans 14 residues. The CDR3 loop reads CASRAQGISTEAFF. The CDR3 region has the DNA TGTGCCAGTAGAGCACAGGGGATTAGCACTGAAGCTTTCTTT.

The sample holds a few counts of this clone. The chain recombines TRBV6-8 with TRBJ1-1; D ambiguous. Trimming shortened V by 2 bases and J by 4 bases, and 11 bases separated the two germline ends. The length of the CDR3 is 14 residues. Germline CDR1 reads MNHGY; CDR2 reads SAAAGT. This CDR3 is CASSYTLMSTEAFF. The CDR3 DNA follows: TGTGCCAGCAGTTACACCCTGATGAGCACTGAAGCTTTCTTT.

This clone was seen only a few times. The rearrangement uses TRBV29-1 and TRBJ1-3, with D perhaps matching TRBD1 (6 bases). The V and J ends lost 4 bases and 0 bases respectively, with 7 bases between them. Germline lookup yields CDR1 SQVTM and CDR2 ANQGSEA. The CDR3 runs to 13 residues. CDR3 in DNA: TGCAGCGTTGTAGGGGGCTCTGGAAACACCATATATTTT. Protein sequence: CSVVGGSGNTIYF.

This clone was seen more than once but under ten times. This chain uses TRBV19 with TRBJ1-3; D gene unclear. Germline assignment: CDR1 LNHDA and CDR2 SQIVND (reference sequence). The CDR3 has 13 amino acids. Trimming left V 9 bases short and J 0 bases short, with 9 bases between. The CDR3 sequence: CARQRDSGNTIYF. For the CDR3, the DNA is TGTGCCAGACAACGGGACTCTGGAAACACCATATATTTT. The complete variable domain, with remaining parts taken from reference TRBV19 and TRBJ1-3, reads DGGITQSPKYLFRKEGQNVTLSCEQNLNHDAMYWYRQDPGQGLRLIYYSQIVNDFQKGDIAEGYSVSREKKESFPLTVTSAQKNPTAFYLCARQRDSGNTIYFGEGSWLTVV.

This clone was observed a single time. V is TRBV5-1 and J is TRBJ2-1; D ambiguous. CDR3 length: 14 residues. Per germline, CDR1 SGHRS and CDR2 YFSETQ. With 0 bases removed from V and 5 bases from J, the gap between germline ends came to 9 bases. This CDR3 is CASSLAGLDNEQFF. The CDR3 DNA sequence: TGCGCCAGCAGCTTGGCCGGGTTGGACAATGAGCAGTTCTTC. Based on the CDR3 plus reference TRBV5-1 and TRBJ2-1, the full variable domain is KAGVTQTPRYLIKTRGQQVTLSCSPISGHRSVSWYQQTPGQGLQFLFEYFSETQRNKGNFPGRFSGRQFSNSRSEMNVSTLELGDSALYLCASSLAGLDNEQFFGPGTRLTVL.

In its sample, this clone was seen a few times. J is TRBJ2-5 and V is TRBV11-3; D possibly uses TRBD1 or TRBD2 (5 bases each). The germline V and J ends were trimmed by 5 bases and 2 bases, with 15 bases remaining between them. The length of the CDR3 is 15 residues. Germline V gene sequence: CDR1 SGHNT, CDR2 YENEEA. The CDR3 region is CASSPLGRPQETQYF. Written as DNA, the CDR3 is TGTGCCAGCAGCCCCTTGGGACGGCCGCAAGAGACCCAGTACTTC.

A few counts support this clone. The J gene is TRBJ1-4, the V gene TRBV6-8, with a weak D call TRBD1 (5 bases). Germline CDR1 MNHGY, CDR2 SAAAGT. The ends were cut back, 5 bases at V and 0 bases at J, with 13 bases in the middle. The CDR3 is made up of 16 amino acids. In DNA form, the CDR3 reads TGTGCCAGCAGTCCCAGGGAAAGTGCAACTAATGAAAAACTGTTTTTT. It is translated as CASSPRESATNEKLFF.

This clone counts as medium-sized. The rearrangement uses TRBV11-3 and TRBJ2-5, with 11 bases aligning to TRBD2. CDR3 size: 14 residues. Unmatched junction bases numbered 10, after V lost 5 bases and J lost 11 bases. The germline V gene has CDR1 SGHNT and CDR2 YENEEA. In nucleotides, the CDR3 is TGTGCCAGCAGCCACTACCTAGCGGGGGGCCATCAGTACTTC. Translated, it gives CASSHYLAGGHQYF.

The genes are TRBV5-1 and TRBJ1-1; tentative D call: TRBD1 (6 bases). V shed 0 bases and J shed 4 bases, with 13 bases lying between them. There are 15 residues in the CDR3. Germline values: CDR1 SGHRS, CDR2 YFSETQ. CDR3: CASSLVAGASTEAFF. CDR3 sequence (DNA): TGCGCCAGCAGCTTGGTCGCAGGGGCGAGCACTGAAGCTTTCTTT.

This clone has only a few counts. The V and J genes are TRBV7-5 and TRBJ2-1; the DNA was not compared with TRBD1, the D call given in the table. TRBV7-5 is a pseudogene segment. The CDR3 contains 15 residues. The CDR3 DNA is TGTGCCAGCAGCTTGGAAGGACAGTCCTACAATGAGCAGTTCTTC. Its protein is CASSLEGQSYNEQFF.

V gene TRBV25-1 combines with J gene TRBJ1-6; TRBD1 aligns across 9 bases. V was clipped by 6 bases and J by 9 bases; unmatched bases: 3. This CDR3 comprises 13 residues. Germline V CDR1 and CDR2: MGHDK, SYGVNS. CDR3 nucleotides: TGTGCCAGCAGCGACAGGGGGTCTTCACCCCTCCACTTT. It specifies CASSDRGSSPLHF.

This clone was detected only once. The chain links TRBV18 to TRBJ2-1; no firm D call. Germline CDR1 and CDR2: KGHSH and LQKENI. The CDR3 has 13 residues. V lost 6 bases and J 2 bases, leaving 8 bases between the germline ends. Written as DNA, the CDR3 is TGTGCCAGCTCTCGGTCCGCCTACAATGAGCAGTTCTTC. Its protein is CASSRSAYNEQFF.

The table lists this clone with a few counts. CDR3: CASSQQGLPGETQYF. Here the CDR3 DNA reads TGTGCCAGCAGCCAACAGGGCCTCCCGGGGGAGACCCAGTACTTC. The chain uses TRBV14 and TRBJ2-5; D may correspond to TRBD1 or TRBD2 (5 bases each). Germline CDR1 and CDR2: SGHDN and FVKESK. This CDR3 region has 15 residues. Trimming left V 2 bases short and J 5 bases short, with 15 bases between.

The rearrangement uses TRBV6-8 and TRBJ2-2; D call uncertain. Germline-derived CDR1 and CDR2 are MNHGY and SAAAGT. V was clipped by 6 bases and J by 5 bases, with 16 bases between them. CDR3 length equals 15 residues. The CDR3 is CASRPMKLATGELFF. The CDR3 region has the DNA TGTGCCAGCAGACCGATGAAACTCGCTACCGGGGAGCTGTTTTTT.

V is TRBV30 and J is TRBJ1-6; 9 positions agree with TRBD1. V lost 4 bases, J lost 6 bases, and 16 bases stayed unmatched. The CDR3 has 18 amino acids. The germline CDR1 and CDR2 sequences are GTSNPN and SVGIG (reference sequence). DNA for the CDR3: TGTGCCTGGAAAGGTACAGGGGGCAAGGCGGGGGGTAATTCACCCCTCCACTTT. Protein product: CAWKGTGGKAGGNSPLHF.

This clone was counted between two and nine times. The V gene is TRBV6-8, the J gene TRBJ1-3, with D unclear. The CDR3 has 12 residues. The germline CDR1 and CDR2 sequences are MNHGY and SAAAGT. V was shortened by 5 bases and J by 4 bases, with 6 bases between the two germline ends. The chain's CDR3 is CASSPSGNTIYF. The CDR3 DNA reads TGTGCCAGCAGTCCCTCCGGAAACACCATATATTTT.

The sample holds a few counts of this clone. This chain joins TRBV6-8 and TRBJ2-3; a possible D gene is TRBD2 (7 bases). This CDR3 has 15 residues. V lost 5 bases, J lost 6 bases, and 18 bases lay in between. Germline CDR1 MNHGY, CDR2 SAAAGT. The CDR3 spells CASSDPGGPPDTQYF. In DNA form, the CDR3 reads TGTGCCAGCAGTGACCCCGGGGGGCCCCCCGATACGCAGTATTTT.

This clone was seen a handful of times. The CDR3 DNA reads TGTGCCACCAGGGCCTGGGGGGAAGCTTACGAGCAGTACTTC. Translating it yields CATRAWGEAYEQYF. This sequence joins TRBV28 and TRBJ2-7; TRBD2 might be the D (6 bases). V dropped 10 bases and J dropped 4 bases, with 20 bases sitting between them. Germline values: CDR1 MDHEN, CDR2 SYDVKM. The CDR3 sequence is 14 residues long.

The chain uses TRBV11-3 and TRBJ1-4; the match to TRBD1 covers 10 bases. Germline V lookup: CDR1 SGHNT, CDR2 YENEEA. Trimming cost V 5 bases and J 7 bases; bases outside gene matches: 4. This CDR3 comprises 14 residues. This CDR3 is CASSHGQGGEKLFF. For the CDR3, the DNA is TGTGCCAGCAGCCATGGACAGGGGGGTGAAAAACTGTTTTTT.

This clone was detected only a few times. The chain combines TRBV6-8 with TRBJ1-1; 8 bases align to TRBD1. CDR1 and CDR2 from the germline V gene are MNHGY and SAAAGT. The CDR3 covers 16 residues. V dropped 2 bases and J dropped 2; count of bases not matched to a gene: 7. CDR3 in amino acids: CASSYTQGTGNTEAFF. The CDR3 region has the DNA TGTGCCAGCAGTTACACCCAAGGGACAGGCAACACTGAAGCTTTCTTT.